A single sample is the source of the 13 T cell receptor beta chains below, sequenced in a study of T cells in Graves' hyperthyroidism and ophthalmopathy. Researchers amplified the TCR beta CDR3 regions from RNA transcripts. The primer set for the first-round RT-PCR of the TCR CDR3 was HTBI. TCRdb reprocessed the multiplex PCR reads via MiXCR and lists one record per CDR3 protein. The sample lists 350,000 to 450,000 distinct CDR3 sequences; about 14% were seen once. Input material: blood. The source is a man in his forties or fifties with Graves' ophthalmopathy.

The chain carries TRBV20-1 and TRBJ2-1; D might be TRBD2 (5 bases). V dropped 1 base and J dropped 5 bases, with 15 bases sitting between them. The CDR3 has 15 amino acids. Germline CDR1 and CDR2: DFQATT and SNEGSKA (reference sequence). The CDR3 reads CSARADTRSNNEQFF. CDR3 in DNA: TGCAGTGCTAGAGCGGATACTAGGTCAAACAATGAGCAGTTCTTC.

Of note for this clonotype: The junction and the germline gene differ at one end; a read error may be behind it. The CDR3 protein is CSATNRGAGLDNEQLF. CDR3 DNA: TGCAGTGCGACAAACAGGGGGGCCGGGTTGGACAATGAGCAGCTCTTC. The chain joins TRBV20-1 to TRBJ2-1; 8 bases are a match to TRBD1. The CDR3 runs 16 residues. Germline values: CDR1 DFQATT, CDR2 SNEGSKA (reference sequence).

This clonotype has ten or more counts. The chain is built from TRBV4-1 and TRBJ2-3; a possible D gene is TRBD1 (5 bases). CDR1 is MGHRA, CDR2 YSYEKL, per germline. The V and J ends lost 2 bases and 0 bases respectively, with 12 bases between them. The CDR3 is 16 amino acids. Written as DNA, the CDR3 is TGCGCCAGCAGCCAAAGGGGCTCACCTAGCACAGATACGCAGTATTTT. Its translation: CASSQRGSPSTDTQYF.

This clonotype was seen ten or more times. The genes are TRBV27 and TRBJ1-1, with TRBD1 as a possible D gene (6 bases). The CDR3 consists of 14 residues. The germline gives CDR1 MNHEY, CDR2 SMNVEV (reference sequence). Trimming shortened V by 8 bases and J by 1 base, and 14 bases separated the two germline ends. The CDR3 loop reads CASWTDRPNTEAFF. Written as DNA, the CDR3 is TGTGCCAGCTGGACCGACAGGCCGAACACTGAAGCTTTCTTT.

Of note for this clonotype: This may come from a read error, since a much larger clone is one base off. This chain uses TRBV5-5 with TRBJ2-1; D remains unclear. Per the germline V gene, CDR1 is SGHKS and CDR2 is YYEKEE (reference sequence). The CDR3 consists of 12 residues. V was cut by 7 bases and J by 8 bases, with 13 bases left in between. This CDR3 is CASGGVRDEQFF. DNA of the CDR3: TGTGCCAGCGGCGGAGTTAGGGATGAGCAGTTCTTC.

This clonotype was recorded once. The V call is TRBV2, the J call TRBJ2-7; 9 nucleotides align to TRBD2. Germline V lookup: CDR1 SNHLY, CDR2 FYNNEI. V shed 5 bases and J 2 bases; nucleotides not matched to a gene: 4. This CDR3 has 14 residues. The CDR3 coding sequence is TGTGCCAGCAGTCTAGCGGGAACCCCCTACGAGCAGTACTTC. It yields the protein CASSLAGTPYEQYF.

This clonotype was counted ten times or more. The chain employs TRBV28 and TRBJ2-3, with 9 bases fitting TRBD2. V lost 5 bases, J lost 0 bases, and 9 bases stayed unmatched. This CDR3 comprises 17 residues. CDR1 is MDHEN, CDR2 SYDVKM, per germline. Here the CDR3 reads CASSPALAGLSTDTQYF. CDR3 nucleotides: TGTGCCAGCAGTCCCGCACTAGCGGGCCTTAGCACAGATACGCAGTATTTT. Looking up the rest from reference TRBV28 and TRBJ2-3 gives the full variable domain: DVKVTQSSRYLVKRTGEKVFLECVQDMDHENMFWYRQDPGLGLRLIYFSYDVKMKEKGDIPEGYSVSREKKERFSLILESASTNQTSMYLCASSPALAGLSTDTQYFGPGTRLTVL.

This chain joins TRBV2 and TRBJ1-4, with TRBD1 matching 10 bases. CDR1 is SNHLY, CDR2 FYNNEI, per germline. CDR3 length equals 15 residues. Trimming at V came to 0 bases and at J to 7 bases, leaving 2 bases not matched to a gene. Here the CDR3 reads CASSEADRGLEKLFF. The CDR3 nucleotides are TGTGCCAGCAGTGAAGCAGACAGGGGGCTTGAAAAACTGTTTTTT.

The chain combines TRBV3-1 with TRBJ1-2; 10 nucleotides align to TRBD1. The CDR3 runs to 15 residues. V was pared by 0 bases and J by 7 bases, with 5 bases of the junction left unmatched. CDR1 is LGHDT and CDR2 is YNNKEL in the germline V gene (reference sequence). CDR3 bases: TGTGCCAGCAGCCAAGAAGGACAGGGGGTCGGTGGCTACACCTTC. It is translated as CASSQEGQGVGGYTF.

This clonotype was detected only a few times. V is TRBV12-3 or TRBV12-4 and J is TRBJ2-3, with TRBD1 matching over 9 bases. Germline trimming cut 6 bases from V and 2 bases from J; bases unmatched to any gene: 9. CDR3 length: 16 amino acids. DNA of the CDR3: TGTGCCAGCAGCCGGATGAGGACAGGGGCCACAGATACGCAGTATTTT. It codes for CASSRMRTGATDTQYF.

This clonotype was picked up many times. This chain connects TRBV27 to TRBJ2-1; D call uncertain. V was cut by 2 bases and J by 7 bases, with 9 bases left in between. Germline V gene lookup returns CDR1 MNHEY and CDR2 SMNVEV (reference sequence). This CDR3 comprises 13 residues. The DNA of the CDR3 is TGTGCCAGCAGTTTAGTGGCTAGGAATGAGCAGTTCTTC. It yields the protein CASSLVARNEQFF.

This clonotype was counted many times. The chain recombines TRBV5-1 with TRBJ1-1, with 7 bases matching TRBD1. V lost 4 bases and J lost 6; bases outside the gene matches: 12. Germline-derived CDR1 and CDR2 are SGHRS and YFSETQ. CDR3 length equals 15 residues. The CDR3 reads CASSRDSSFSPEAFF. For the CDR3, the DNA is TGCGCCAGCAGCAGGGACAGTAGTTTCTCCCCTGAAGCTTTCTTT. The complete variable domain, with remaining parts taken from reference TRBV5-1 and TRBJ1-1, reads KAGVTQTPRYLIKTRGQQVTLSCSPISGHRSVSWYQQTPGQGLQFLFEYFSETQRNKGNFPGRFSGRQFSNSRSEMNVSTLELGDSALYLCASSRDSSFSPEAFFGQGTRLTVV.

At least ten counts were recorded for this clonotype. An end of the junction differs from the germline gene, which may be a read error. This chain links TRBV7-2 with TRBJ1-5; perhaps TRBD1 as D (5 bases). The V gene's germline CDR1 is SGHTA and CDR2 FQGNSA. This CDR3 has 15 residues. The CDR3 nucleotides are TGTGCCAGCAGACGTTCTGCAGGGAGCAGTCAGCCCCAGCATTTT. It yields the protein CASRRSAGSSQPQHF.